A selection of T cell receptor beta chains follows, all from one sample in a study of blood T cells in healthy people across ages. TCRdb reprocessed the 5' RACE reads via MiXCR and lists one record per CDR3 protein. The sample yields more than 900,000 distinct CDR3 sequences, almost 30% seen once. This same sample was also part of a study on T cells of mothers and their children.

Material for sequencing was blood. The receptors were sampled from a woman aged 40 to 50 in good health. CDR3s include the opening cysteine and the closing phenylalanine or tryptophan. D genes are given only for firm matches. Clone size is shown for a subset of rows, as once, few, many or a class of expanded clone.

j_call v_call clone_size d_call cdr3_nt cdr3_aa
TRBJ2-3 TRBV20-1 - TRBD2 TGCAGTGCGGCGCGGGGGGGCCCAGATACGCAGTATTTT CSAARGGPDTQYF
TRBJ1-2 TRBV10-3 - - TGTGCCATCAGTGAGTCGGTTATCCGGAGGACAGAGAACTATGGCTACACCTTC CAISESVIRRTENYGYTF
TRBJ2-7 TRBV28 many TRBD1 TGTGCCAGCAGACTCACTGGACAGGCCTACGAGCAGTACTTC CASRLTGQAYEQYF
TRBJ1-1 TRBV5-1 few - TGCGCCAGCAGCGAGATTTTGAACACTGAAGCTTTCTTT CASSEILNTEAFF
TRBJ2-7 TRBV6-2/TRBV6-3 few - TGTGCCAGCAGTCGGGGTCAGGGGCCCTACAATGAGCAGTACTTC CASSRGQGPYNEQYF
TRBJ2-7 TRBV20-1 many - TGCAGTGCTAGAGTAGTTTCGGGGGTTGTGGGGGAGCAGTACTTC CSARVVSGVVGEQYF
TRBJ2-3 TRBV29-1 - - TGCAGCGTTGCCACTACTAGCACAGATACGCAGTATTTT CSVATTSTDTQYF
TRBJ1-4 TRBV5-8 - - TGTGCCAGCAGCTTGGCCTTCTGGAGGGGAAGGGGCGAAAAACTGTTTTTT CASSLAFWRGRGEKLFF
TRBJ2-1 TRBV4-1 many - TGCGCCAGCAACCCCACCCCCAACTCCTACAATGAGCAGTTCTTC CASNPTPNSYNEQFF
TRBJ1-2 TRBV4-1 - - TGCGCCAGCAGCCAACGTTATGGCTACACCTTC CASSQRYGYTF
TRBJ2-1 TRBV10-3 - TRBD2 TGTGCCATCAGTGAGCCGACTAGCGGGGGCAATGAGCAGTTCTTC CAISEPTSGGNEQFF
TRBJ2-7 TRBV14 - TRBD1 TGTGCCAGCAGCCAAATGAGCAGGGGGTCACCCTACGAGCAGTACTTC CASSQMSRGSPYEQYF
TRBJ2-1 TRBV10-3 few - TGTGCCATCAGTGATAACAGGGACAATGAGCAGTTCTTC CAISDNRDNEQFF
TRBJ1-5 TRBV5-5 - - TGTGCCAGCAGCCCCCCAAGTAGCAATCAGCCCCAGCATTTT CASSPPSSNQPQHF